The next 25 T cell receptor beta chains were all read from a single sample in a study of blood T cell repertoires in COVID-19. The method was immunoSEQ multiplex PCR; TCRdb's version includes in-frame clones alone and lacks a portion of them. This table has approximately 230,000 clones, 82% appearing once. The sample comprised PBMCs or T cells enriched from blood (not recorded which). Receptors originate from a man aged 35-49 years who had recovered from COVID-19.

V and J are TRBV28 and TRBJ2-7; perhaps TRBD1 as D (6 bases). The germline CDR1 and CDR2 sequences are MDHEN and SYDVKM. The germline V and J ends were trimmed by 11 bases and 5 bases, with 37 bases remaining between them. There are 19 residues in the CDR3. As DNA, the CDR3 is TGTGCCGTACACCGATTGAATTTCACAGGGTTAGTTGGTACGAACGAGCAGTACTTC. This codes for CAVHRLNFTGLVGTNEQYF.

CDR3 residues: CASSPLKPSGTGSSDTQYF. DNA for the CDR3: TGTGCCAGCTCACCACTTAAACCTTCCGGGACAGGGAGCTCAGATACGCAGTATTTT. The chain has TRBV18 and TRBJ2-3; 9 nucleotides match TRBD1. The germline V gene encodes CDR1 KGHSH and CDR2 LQKENI. This CDR3 region has 19 residues. V dropped 1 base and J dropped 4; count of bases not matched to a gene: 15.

This clone appeared a single time. The gene calls are TRBV7-2 and TRBJ2-5, with 14 nucleotides matching TRBD2. The length of the CDR3 is 15 residues. V dropped 5 bases and J dropped 6; count of bases not matched to a gene: 5. Germline V lookup: CDR1 SGHTA, CDR2 FQGNSA. CDR3 protein: CASSETSGGAKTQYF. The CDR3 DNA is TGTGCCAGCAGCGAGACTAGCGGGGGGGCAAAGACCCAGTACTTC.

The chain carries TRBV9 and TRBJ1-2, with 7 bases lining up with TRBD1. The V and J ends lost 3 bases and 2 bases, in that order; junction bases with no gene match: 7. There are 15 residues in the CDR3. Germline-derived CDR1 and CDR2 are SGDLS and YYNGEE. Written as DNA, the CDR3 is TGTGCCAGCAGCGCCCGAACAGGGGAAAACTATGGCTACACCTTC. As protein: CASSARTGENYGYTF.

The rearrangement uses TRBV5-1 and TRBJ1-1; 7 positions match TRBD1. There are 13 residues in the CDR3. J lost 1 base, V lost 6 bases, and 3 bases had no gene match. CDR1 SGHRS and CDR2 YFSETQ come from the germline V gene. In nucleotides, the CDR3 is TGCGCCAGCAAGAGACAGGGGAACACTGAAGCTTTCTTT. Translated, it gives CASKRQGNTEAFF.

This clone was counted between two and nine times. The chain is built from TRBV21-1 and TRBJ1-5. TRBV21-1 is classified as a pseudogene. The CDR3 consists of 16 residues. In nucleotides, the CDR3 is TGTGCCAGCAGCAAAAAGGGTGGGAGGGGCAATCAGCCCCAGCATTTT. The encoded protein is CASSKKGGRGNQPQHF.

The chain carries TRBV28 and TRBJ1-5; possibly TRBD1 for D (5 bases). Trimming removed 3 bases from V and 7 bases from J, with 16 bases in between. The V gene's germline CDR1 is MDHEN and CDR2 SYDVKM. The CDR3 is made up of 15 amino acids. CDR3 sequence (DNA): TGTGCCAGCAGTTTGGAGGGCAGGGTAGGACAGCCCCAGCATTTT. This sequence encodes CASSLEGRVGQPQHF. The full variable domain, completed using reference TRBV28 and TRBJ1-5, is DVKVTQSSRYLVKRTGEKVFLECVQDMDHENMFWYRQDPGLGLRLIYFSYDVKMKEKGDIPEGYSVSREKKERFSLILESASTNQTSMYLCASSLEGRVGQPQHFGDGTRLSIL.

The rearrangement uses TRBV28 and TRBJ1-2; a possible D gene is TRBD1 (6 bases). Germline CDR1 reads MDHEN; CDR2 reads SYDVKM. This CDR3 is 14 amino acids long. Trimming shortened V by 6 bases and J by 7 bases, and 18 bases separated the two germline ends. CDR3 loop: CASSLNPGGFGYTF. In DNA form, the CDR3 reads TGTGCCAGCAGCCTGAATCCGGGGGGCTTTGGCTACACCTTC.

This sequence joins TRBV29-1 and TRBJ1-4; no clear D. Trimming took 7 bases from V and 5 from J, leaving 11 bases between them. Germline V gene sequence: CDR1 SQVTM, CDR2 ANQGSEA. This CDR3 is 12 amino acids long. The CDR3 sequence: CSAAGLNEKLFF. The CDR3 nucleotides are TGCAGCGCTGCTGGGCTGAATGAAAAACTGTTTTTT.

Note on this clone: A much larger clone lies a single base off, so this may be a read error. The same CDR3 also results from other DNA sequences found in this sample. J is TRBJ2-5 and V is TRBV5-1, with D perhaps matching TRBD2 (5 bases). In germline, CDR1 is SGHRS, CDR2 YFSETQ. The V gene lost 4 bases and the J gene lost 1 base, with 8 bases spanning the gap. The CDR3 length is 13 residues. CDR3 residues: CASSPGVQETQYF. CDR3 in DNA: TGCGCCAGCAGCCCCGGGGTCCAAGAGACCCAGTACTTC.

This clone appeared a few times. The gene calls are TRBV9 and TRBJ1-3; D gene ambiguous. Germline-derived CDR1 and CDR2 are SGDLS and YYNGEE. This CDR3 is 17 amino acids long. V was cut by 3 bases and J by 1 base, with 17 bases left in between. This CDR3 is CASSGVHVEDSGNTIYF. The CDR3, as DNA: TGTGCCAGCAGCGGGGTTCACGTTGAGGATTCTGGAAACACCATATATTTT.

The CDR3 spells CASSQDRGLNYGYTF. CDR3 DNA: TGCGCCAGCAGCCAAGACCGTGGGCTAAACTATGGCTACACCTTC. The V gene is TRBV4-3, the J gene TRBJ1-2; unclear D gene. Germline V gene sequence: CDR1 LGHNA, CDR2 YSLEER. The CDR3 covers 15 residues. V lost 0 bases to trimming and J lost 2 bases, with 10 bases between them.

The chain recombines TRBV4-2 with TRBJ1-2; the D gene is possibly TRBD1 (5 bases). Germline CDR1 and CDR2: LGHNA and YNFKEQ. Between the trimmed V and J ends, which lost 0 bases and 4 bases, there was a span of 18 bases. The CDR3 contains 17 residues. The CDR3 sequence is CASSQEGSGGTSYGYTF. DNA for the CDR3: TGTGCCAGCAGCCAAGAGGGTTCGGGGGGTACGAGCTATGGCTACACCTTC.

The chain employs TRBV30 and TRBJ1-2; a possible D gene is TRBD1 (5 bases). Deletions cut 0 bases from V and 6 bases from J, with 8 bases between. Looked up from germline, CDR1 is GTSNPN and CDR2 is SVGIG (reference sequence). The CDR3 has 12 residues. Here the CDR3 reads CAWSVGRDGYTF. The DNA for the CDR3 is TGTGCCTGGAGTGTGGGCAGGGATGGCTACACCTTC. Full variable domain (remainder filled in from reference TRBV30 and TRBJ1-2): SQTIHQWPATLVQPVGSPLSLECTVEGTSNPNLYWYRQAAGRGLQLLFYSVGIGQISSEVPQNLSASRPQDRQFILSSKKLLLSDSGFYLCAWSVGRDGYTFGSGTRLTVV.

This chain connects TRBV19 to TRBJ1-5, with D uncertain. Germline V gene sequence: CDR1 LNHDA, CDR2 SQIVND (reference sequence). CDR3 length: 16 amino acids. Between the trimmed V and J ends, which lost 3 bases and 4 bases, there was a span of 16 bases. CDR3 in amino acids: CASSITGRTYNQPQHF. CDR3 nucleotides: TGTGCCAGTAGTATCACCGGGAGGACGTATAATCAGCCCCAGCATTTT.

The V call is TRBV30, the J call TRBJ1-5; D possibly corresponds to TRBD1 (5 bases). CDR1 is GTSNPN and CDR2 is SVGIG in the germline V gene (reference sequence). CDR3 length: 13 amino acids. V was trimmed by 5 bases and J by 6 bases, leaving 14 bases between them. CDR3 coding DNA: TGTGCCTGGTCTAAGGAGGGGATTCAGCCCCAGCATTTT. Amino acids: CAWSKEGIQPQHF.

This chain connects TRBV24-1 to TRBJ2-3; 7 bases are a match to TRBD2. Looked up from germline, CDR1 is KGHDR and CDR2 is SFDVKD. There are 18 residues in the CDR3. Trimming at V came to 4 bases and at J to 4 bases, leaving 16 bases not matched to a gene. Here the CDR3 reads CATSDRNPRRGGPDTQYF. The CDR3 DNA follows: TGTGCCACCAGTGACCGCAACCCAAGGCGCGGGGGTCCAGATACGCAGTATTTT.

In nucleotides, the CDR3 is TGTGCTAGTGGTTCGGGACACCGACCCTACGAGCAGTACTTC. Protein: CASGSGHRPYEQYF. The chain joins TRBV12-5 to TRBJ2-7, with a possible D match to TRBD1 (6 bases). Trimming removed 4 bases at V and 2 bases at J, with 12 bases between. CDR1 and CDR2 (germline): LGHNT, FRNRAP. The CDR3 extends over 14 amino acids.

This sequence joins TRBV10-3 and TRBJ1-2; TRBD1 matches at 9 bases. The V segment lost 8 bases and the J segment 5 bases; nucleotides outside the gene matches: 0. This CDR3 spans 11 amino acids. Germline CDR1 ENHRY, CDR2 SYGVKD. The CDR3, as DNA: TGTGCCATCGGGACAGGGTATGGCTACACCTTC. This encodes CAIGTGYGYTF.

This chain connects TRBV9 to TRBJ1-1; the D is unclear. The CDR3 runs 13 residues. Germline CDR1 reads SGDLS; CDR2 reads YYNGEE. Trimming removed 4 bases from V and 8 bases from J, with 15 bases in between. The CDR3 here is CASSPTPYSEAFF. CDR3 sequence (DNA): TGTGCCAGCAGCCCAACCCCTTACTCCGAAGCTTTCTTT.

J is TRBJ1-1 and V is TRBV10-3; tentatively, D is TRBD1 (6 bases). The CDR3 is 11 residues long. Looked up from germline, CDR1 is ENHRY and CDR2 is SYGVKD. Trimming left V 10 bases short and J 7 bases short, with 13 bases between. CDR3 protein: CATLGAGEAFF. The DNA for the CDR3 is TGTGCCACCCTGGGGGCCGGTGAAGCTTTCTTT.

The gene calls are TRBV6-5 and TRBJ1-3; D gene unclear. Germline assignment: CDR1 MNHEY and CDR2 SVGAGI. The CDR3 spans 14 residues. Trimming shortened V by 8 bases and J by 0 bases, and 11 bases separated the two germline ends. CDR3: CASVRVSSGNTIYF. Here the CDR3 DNA reads TGTGCCAGCGTTCGGGTGAGCTCTGGAAACACCATATATTTT.

In its sample, this clone was seen once. The CDR3 here is CASSPTQGALEFGELFF. The CDR3 DNA sequence: TGTGCCAGCAGTCCGACACAGGGGGCCTTGGAGTTCGGGGAGCTGTTTTTT. This chain joins TRBV6-6 and TRBJ2-2; 9 bases line up with TRBD1. The V and J ends lost 5 bases and 7 bases, in that order; junction bases with no gene match: 14. Germline CDR1 reads MNHNY; CDR2 reads SVGAGI (reference sequence). There are 17 residues in the CDR3.

This clone was recorded a few times. The chain recombines TRBV19 with TRBJ2-1; tentative D call: TRBD2 (6 bases). CDR1 and CDR2 from the germline V gene are LNHDA and SQIVND (reference sequence). The CDR3 sequence is 14 residues long. Trimming cost V 7 bases and J 4 bases, with 14 bases left between them. CDR3 coding DNA: TGTGCCAGTAAGGACGGGCGGGGATACAATGAGCAGTTCTTC. Its protein is CASKDGRGYNEQFF.

This clone was observed a handful of times. The sample contains more than one DNA sequence encoding this CDR3. The gene calls are TRBV19 and TRBJ1-5; D possibly corresponds to TRBD1 (6 bases). This CDR3 is built from 15 residues. Between the trimmed V and J ends, which lost 2 bases and 0 bases, there was a span of 8 bases. Germline V gene lookup returns CDR1 LNHDA and CDR2 SQIVND (reference sequence). The CDR3 nucleotides are TGTGCCAGTAGTATACGGACAGATAGCAATCAGCCCCAGCATTTT. This translates into CASSIRTDSNQPQHF. Full variable domain (remainder filled in from reference TRBV19 and TRBJ1-5): DGGITQSPKYLFRKEGQNVTLSCEQNLNHDAMYWYRQDPGQGLRLIYYSQIVNDFQKGDIAEGYSVSREKKESFPLTVTSAQKNPTAFYLCASSIRTDSNQPQHFGDGTRLSIL.